This TCR beta chain was sequenced during a study of cytomegalovirus exposure and HLA in healthy donors. General study points: TCR beta V- and J-gene trimming, according to a later analysis, was linked to a missense DCLRE1C variant. The study labeled about 160 TCR beta chains cytomegalovirus-associated.

Germline CDR1 MGHDK, CDR2 SYGVNS. The length of the CDR3 is 14 residues. Trimming stripped 6 bases from V and 4 bases from J, with 14 bases between. This clone was recorded a few times. Its antigen is still unknown. Amplification used 60 Vbeta primers and 13 Jbeta primers. Profiled with immunoSEQ multiplex PCR; TCRdb holds only in-frame clones, not every one. Among some 130,000 clones listed, approximately 61% were seen once. This receptor was taken from a human donor in good health. The chain has TRBV25-1 and TRBJ2-3, with TRBD1 as a possible D gene (6 bases). The sample consisted of PBMCs. The CDR3 region is CASSANRASDTQYF. As DNA, the CDR3 is TGTGCCAGCAGCGCAAACAGGGCCTCAGATACGCAGTATTTT.